This T cell receptor (beta chain) derives from a study of shared T cell receptors in the human thymus. Germline CDR1 reads SEHNR; CDR2 reads FQNEAQ (reference sequence). V was shortened by 2 bases and J by 2 bases, with 13 bases between the two germline ends. There are 17 residues in the CDR3. Sequenced by immunoSEQ multiplex PCR; TCRdb stores in-frame clones only, minus some. In the table there are 550,000 to 800,000 clones, approximately 85% of which are singletons. In this sample, this clone turned up once. These records were also assigned to another study, of human thymus T cells. That source notes: Related studies found that unrelated individuals share highly overlapping thymic repertoires.

This chain joins TRBV7-9 and TRBJ2-6, with D tentatively TRBD1 (6 bases). The origin of this receptor is a girl younger than two with a congenital heart defect. The sequenced sample was thymocytes. The CDR3 DNA is TGTGCCAGCAGCTTATCATTGGGGGCCGCTGGGGCCAACGTCCTGACTTTC. The encoded protein is CASSLSLGAAGANVLTF.